This record concerns one T cell receptor beta chain sequence. What it binds is not known. This record comes from a study of shared clonotypes between healthy human individuals. Study context: Researchers assigned three CD4 naive, three CD4 memory, two CD8 naive and one CD8 memory plate to each donor. Study-level findings and limits: Represented genetic and exposure-history diversity was restricted by having few donors. Depth of sequencing was expected to influence donor clonotype sharing.

Profiled with immunoSEQ multiplex PCR; TCRdb holds only in-frame clones, not every one. This sample yields millions of clones, of which about 92% are seen a single time; about 0.13% belongs to the top ten. The sequence came from a young man in good health. Specimen: naive CD4+ T cells sorted from blood. Described subset: CD45RA+ positively selected.

CDR3 coding DNA: TGTGCCTGGAGTAGTGCTCTATCGGGCCCCGGGGAGCTGTTTTTT. It yields the protein CAWSSALSGPGELFF. The rearrangement uses TRBV30 and TRBJ2-2; D call uncertain. The CDR3 totals 15 residues. Germline loops: CDR1 GTSNPN, CDR2 SVGIG (reference sequence). V dropped 2 bases and J dropped 6 bases, with 16 bases sitting between them.